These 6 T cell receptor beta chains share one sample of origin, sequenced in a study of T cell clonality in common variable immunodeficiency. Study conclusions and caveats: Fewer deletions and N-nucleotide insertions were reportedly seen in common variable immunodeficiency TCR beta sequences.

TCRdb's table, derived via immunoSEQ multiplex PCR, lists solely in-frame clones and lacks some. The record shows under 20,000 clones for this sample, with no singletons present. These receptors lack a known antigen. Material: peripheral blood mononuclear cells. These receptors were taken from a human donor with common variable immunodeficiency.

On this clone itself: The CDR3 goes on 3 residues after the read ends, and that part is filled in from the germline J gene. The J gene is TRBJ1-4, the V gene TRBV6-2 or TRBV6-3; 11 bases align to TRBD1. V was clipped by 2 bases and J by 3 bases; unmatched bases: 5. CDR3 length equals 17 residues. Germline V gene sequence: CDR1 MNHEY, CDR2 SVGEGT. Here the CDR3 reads CASSYLGQGASNEKLFF. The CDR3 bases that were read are TGTGCCAGCAGTTACCTCGGACAGGGGGCATCTAATGAAAAA.

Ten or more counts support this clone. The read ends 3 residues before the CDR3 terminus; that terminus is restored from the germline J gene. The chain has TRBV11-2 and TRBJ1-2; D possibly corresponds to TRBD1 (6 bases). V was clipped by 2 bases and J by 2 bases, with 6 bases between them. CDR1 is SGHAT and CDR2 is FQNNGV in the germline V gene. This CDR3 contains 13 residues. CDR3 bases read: TGTGCCAGCAGCTTACAGGGGAACTATGGC. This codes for CASSLQGNYG. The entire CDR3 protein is CASSLQGNYGYTF. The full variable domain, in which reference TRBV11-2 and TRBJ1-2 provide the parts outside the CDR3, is EAGVAQSPRYKIIEKRQSVAFWCNPISGHATLYWYQQILGQGPKLLIQFQNNGVVDDSQLPKDRFSAERLKGVDSTLKIQPAKLEDSAVYLCASSLQGNYGYTFGSGTRLTVV.

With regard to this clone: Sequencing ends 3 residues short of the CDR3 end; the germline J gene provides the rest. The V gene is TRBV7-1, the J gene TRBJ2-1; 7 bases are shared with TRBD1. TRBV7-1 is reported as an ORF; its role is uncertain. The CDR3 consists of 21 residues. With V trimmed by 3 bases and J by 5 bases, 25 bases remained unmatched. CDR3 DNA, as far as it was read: TGTGCCAGCAGCTCCTTAGGTTCCGGGACAGACTTTTATCGGTGGAACAATGAG. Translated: CASSSLGSGTDFYRWNNE. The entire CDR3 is CASSSLGSGTDFYRWNNEQFF.

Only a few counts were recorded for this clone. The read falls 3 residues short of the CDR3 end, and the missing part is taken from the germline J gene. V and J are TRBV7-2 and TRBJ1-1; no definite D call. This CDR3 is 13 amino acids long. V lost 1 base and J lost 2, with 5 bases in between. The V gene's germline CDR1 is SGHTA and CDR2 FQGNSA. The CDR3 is CASSLELNTEAFF. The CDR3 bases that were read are TGTGCCAGCAGCTTAGAACTTAACACTGAA.

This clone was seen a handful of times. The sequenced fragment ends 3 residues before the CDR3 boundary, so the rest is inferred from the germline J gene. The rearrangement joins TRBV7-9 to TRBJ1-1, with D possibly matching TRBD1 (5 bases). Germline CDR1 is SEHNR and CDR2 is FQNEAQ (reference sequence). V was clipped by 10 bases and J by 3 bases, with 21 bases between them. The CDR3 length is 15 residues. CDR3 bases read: TGTGCCACCTCGGAGGGGCCCTCGGCCTACACTGAA. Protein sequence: CATSEGPSAYTE. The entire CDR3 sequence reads CATSEGPSAYTEAFF.

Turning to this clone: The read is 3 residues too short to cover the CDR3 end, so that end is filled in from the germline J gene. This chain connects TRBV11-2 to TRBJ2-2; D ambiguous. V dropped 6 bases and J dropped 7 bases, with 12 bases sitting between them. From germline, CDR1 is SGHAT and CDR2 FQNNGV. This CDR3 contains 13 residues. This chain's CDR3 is CASRSQTGGELFF. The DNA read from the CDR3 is TGTGCCAGCAGATCCCAAACCGGCGGGGAG.